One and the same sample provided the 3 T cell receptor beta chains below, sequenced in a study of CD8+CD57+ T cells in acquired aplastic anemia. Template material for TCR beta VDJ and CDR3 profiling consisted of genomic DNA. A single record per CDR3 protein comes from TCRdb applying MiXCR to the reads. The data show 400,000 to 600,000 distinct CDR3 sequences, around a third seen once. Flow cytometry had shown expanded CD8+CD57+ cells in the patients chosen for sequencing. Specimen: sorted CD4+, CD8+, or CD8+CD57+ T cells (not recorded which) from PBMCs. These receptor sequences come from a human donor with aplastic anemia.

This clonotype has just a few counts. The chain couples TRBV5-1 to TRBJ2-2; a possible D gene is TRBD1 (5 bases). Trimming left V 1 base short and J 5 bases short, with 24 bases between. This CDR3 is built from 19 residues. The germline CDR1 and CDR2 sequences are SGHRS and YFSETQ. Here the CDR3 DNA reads TGCGCCAGCAGCTTGTCTTGGGGCAGGCCGGAATTAGTTACCGGGGAGCTGTTTTTT. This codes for CASSLSWGRPELVTGELFF.

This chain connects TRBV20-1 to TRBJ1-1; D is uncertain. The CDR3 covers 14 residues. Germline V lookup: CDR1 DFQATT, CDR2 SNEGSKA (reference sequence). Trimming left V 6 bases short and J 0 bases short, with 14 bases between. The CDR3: CSAPTGGMNTEAFF. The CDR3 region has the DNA TGCAGTGCGCCAACCGGTGGGATGAACACTGAAGCTTTCTTT.

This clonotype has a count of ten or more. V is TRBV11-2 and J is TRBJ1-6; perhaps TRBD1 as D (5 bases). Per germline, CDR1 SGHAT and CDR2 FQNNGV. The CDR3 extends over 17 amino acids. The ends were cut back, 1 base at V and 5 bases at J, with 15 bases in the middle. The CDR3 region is CASSLVLAGLNNSPLHF. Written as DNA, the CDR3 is TGTGCCAGCAGCTTAGTACTGGCAGGGCTGAATAATTCACCCCTCCACTTT.